These T cell receptor beta chains were read from a single sample in a study of identical twins. TCRdb fed the 5' RACE reads into MiXCR, producing one record per CDR3 protein. The repertoire holds hundreds of thousands of distinct CDR3 sequences, with around an eighth as singletons. What was sequenced was memory (CD45RO+) T cells sorted from blood. These receptors all stem from a woman aged 18 to 35 in good health. CDR3s include the opening cysteine and the closing phenylalanine or tryptophan. A D gene is named only where the DNA matches it firmly. Clone size appears in some rows only: once, few, many, or a class for an expanded clone.

j_call: TRBJ2-7; clone_size: few; d_call: NA; v_call: TRBV7-2; cdr3_aa: CASSLGREAYEQYF; cdr3_nt: TGTGCCAGCAGCTTAGGGAGAGAGGCCTACGAGCAGTACTTC
j_call: TRBJ2-7; clone_size: NA; d_call: TRBD2; v_call: TRBV6-5; cdr3_aa: CASSYLAGGFYEQYF; cdr3_nt: TGTGCCAGCAGTTACCTAGCGGGAGGTTTCTACGAGCAGTACTTC
j_call: TRBJ2-7; clone_size: NA; d_call: NA; v_call: TRBV3-1; cdr3_aa: CASSLREHEQYF; cdr3_nt: TGTGCCAGCAGCCTTCGGGAACACGAGCAGTACTTC
j_call: TRBJ2-1; clone_size: few; d_call: NA; v_call: TRBV10-3; cdr3_aa: CAISESRDRNEQFF; cdr3_nt: TGTGCCATCAGTGAGTCCCGGGACCGAAATGAGCAGTTCTTC
j_call: TRBJ2-7; clone_size: NA; d_call: TRBD1; v_call: TRBV20-1; cdr3_aa: CSAGPLDRGPEQYF; cdr3_nt: TGCAGTGCTGGGCCCCTGGACAGGGGACCCGAGCAGTACTTC
j_call: TRBJ2-7; clone_size: few; d_call: NA; v_call: TRBV18; cdr3_aa: CASSTELYEQYF; cdr3_nt: TGTGCCAGCTCAACTGAACTCTACGAGCAGTACTTC
j_call: TRBJ1-4; clone_size: NA; d_call: NA; v_call: TRBV20-1; cdr3_aa: CSARDPSPEKLFF; cdr3_nt: TGCAGTGCTAGGGACCCCAGTCCTGAAAAACTGTTTTTT
j_call: TRBJ2-5; clone_size: NA; d_call: NA; v_call: TRBV7-2; cdr3_aa: CASSATRGGETQYF; cdr3_nt: TGTGCCAGCAGCGCAACGCGGGGTGGGGAGACCCAGTACTTC
j_call: TRBJ2-1; clone_size: NA; d_call: NA; v_call: TRBV6-2/TRBV6-3; cdr3_aa: CASSPRVDEQFF; cdr3_nt: TGTGCCAGCAGTCCACGGGTCGATGAGCAGTTCTTC
j_call: TRBJ2-7; clone_size: NA; d_call: NA; v_call: TRBV7-2; cdr3_aa: CASSLSFSYEQYF; cdr3_nt: TGTGCCAGCAGCTTAAGTTTCTCCTACGAGCAGTACTTC
j_call: TRBJ2-3; clone_size: many; d_call: TRBD2; v_call: TRBV6-4; cdr3_aa: CASSEVAGRSDTQYF; cdr3_nt: TGTGCCAGCAGTGAGGTAGCGGGGAGGTCAGATACGCAGTATTTT
j_call: TRBJ2-1; clone_size: few; d_call: NA; v_call: TRBV7-9; cdr3_aa: CASSQISSYNEQFF; cdr3_nt: TGTGCCAGCAGCCAAATAAGCTCCTACAATGAGCAGTTCTTC
j_call: TRBJ1-2; clone_size: once; d_call: NA; v_call: TRBV20-1; cdr3_aa: CSAREADYGYTF; cdr3_nt: TGCAGTGCTAGAGAGGCCGACTATGGCTACACCTTC
j_call: TRBJ2-7; clone_size: NA; d_call: NA; v_call: TRBV5-1; cdr3_aa: CASGRDTNYEQYF; cdr3_nt: TGCGCCAGCGGCCGGGACACCAACTACGAGCAGTACTTC
j_call: TRBJ2-1; clone_size: many; d_call: NA; v_call: TRBV11-2; cdr3_aa: CASSPLAQKRWNEQFF; cdr3_nt: TGTGCCAGCAGCCCTCTAGCGCAAAAACGGTGGAATGAGCAGTTCTTC
j_call: TRBJ2-1; clone_size: many; d_call: TRBD2; v_call: TRBV12-3/TRBV12-4; cdr3_aa: CASSTRTSGQNEQFF; cdr3_nt: TGTGCCAGCAGTACCCGGACTAGCGGGCAAAATGAGCAGTTCTTC
j_call: TRBJ1-1; clone_size: many; d_call: NA; v_call: TRBV29-1; cdr3_aa: CSVDGAVGTEAFF; cdr3_nt: TGCAGCGTTGACGGGGCCGTTGGCACTGAAGCTTTCTTT
j_call: TRBJ2-2; clone_size: many; d_call: TRBD2; v_call: TRBV5-1; cdr3_aa: CASSLLTSGRLPRTGELFF; cdr3_nt: TGCGCCAGCAGCCTGTTGACTAGCGGGAGACTACCACGCACCGGGGAGCTGTTTTTT
j_call: TRBJ2-3; clone_size: many; d_call: NA; v_call: TRBV29-1; cdr3_aa: CSVIRDPGADTQYF; cdr3_nt: TGCAGCGTGATTCGGGACCCGGGCGCAGATACGCAGTATTTT
j_call: TRBJ2-3; clone_size: few; d_call: NA; v_call: TRBV3-1; cdr3_aa: CASSRWGAAARTDTQYF; cdr3_nt: TGTGCCAGCAGCCGCTGGGGAGCGGCGGCTCGCACAGATACGCAGTATTTT
j_call: TRBJ1-2; clone_size: few; d_call: NA; v_call: TRBV5-1; cdr3_aa: CASSRGDYGYTF; cdr3_nt: TGCGCCAGCAGCAGGGGCGACTATGGCTACACCTTC
j_call: TRBJ1-2; clone_size: NA; d_call: NA; v_call: TRBV11-2; cdr3_aa: CASSLSRVNGYTF; cdr3_nt: TGTGCCAGCAGCTTATCCAGGGTTAATGGCTACACCTTC
j_call: TRBJ1-6; clone_size: few; d_call: NA; v_call: TRBV7-8; cdr3_aa: CASSKTGTGSPLHF; cdr3_nt: TGTGCCAGCAGCAAAACAGGGACCGGATCACCCCTCCACTTT
j_call: TRBJ2-5; clone_size: few; d_call: TRBD2; v_call: TRBV2; cdr3_aa: CASRGNRLAGETQYF; cdr3_nt: TGTGCCAGCAGAGGGAATCGACTAGCGGGAGAGACCCAGTACTTC
j_call: TRBJ2-3; clone_size: few; d_call: NA; v_call: TRBV20-1; cdr3_aa: CSARVQNTDTQYF; cdr3_nt: TGCAGTGCTAGGGTTCAAAACACAGATACGCAGTATTTT
j_call: TRBJ2-7; clone_size: NA; d_call: NA; v_call: TRBV5-1; cdr3_aa: CASSSRVAGEQYF; cdr3_nt: TGCGCCAGCAGCAGCAGGGTTGCGGGCGAGCAGTACTTC
j_call: TRBJ2-3; clone_size: NA; d_call: NA; v_call: TRBV20-1; cdr3_aa: CSARVGGPDTQYF; cdr3_nt: TGCAGTGCTAGAGTGGGGGGGCCAGATACGCAGTATTTT
j_call: TRBJ2-1; clone_size: NA; d_call: NA; v_call: TRBV11-2; cdr3_aa: CASSFGRGGEQFF; cdr3_nt: TGTGCCAGCAGCTTCGGACGCGGCGGTGAGCAGTTCTTC
j_call: TRBJ2-3; clone_size: medium-sized; d_call: TRBD2; v_call: TRBV6-4; cdr3_aa: CASSDSTSGGADTQYF; cdr3_nt: TGTGCCAGCAGTGACTCGACTAGCGGGGGGGCAGATACGCAGTATTTT
j_call: TRBJ2-2; clone_size: NA; d_call: TRBD2; v_call: TRBV10-3; cdr3_aa: CAISAGLATGELFF; cdr3_nt: TGTGCCATCAGCGCAGGACTAGCAACCGGGGAGCTGTTTTTT
j_call: TRBJ2-7; clone_size: NA; d_call: NA; v_call: TRBV13; cdr3_aa: CASSANRHYEQYF; cdr3_nt: TGTGCCAGCAGTGCTAACAGGCACTACGAGCAGTACTTC
j_call: TRBJ2-2; clone_size: NA; d_call: TRBD1; v_call: TRBV2; cdr3_aa: CASRRDRGTGELFF; cdr3_nt: TGTGCCAGCAGGAGGGACAGGGGAACCGGGGAGCTGTTTTTT
j_call: TRBJ2-1; clone_size: NA; d_call: NA; v_call: TRBV6-1; cdr3_aa: CASTLGPSMDEQFF; cdr3_nt: TGTGCCAGCACCCTAGGGCCCTCTATGGATGAGCAGTTCTTC
j_call: TRBJ2-6; clone_size: few; d_call: NA; v_call: TRBV7-6; cdr3_aa: CASSFRPSSGANVLTF; cdr3_nt: TGTGCCAGCAGCTTCAGACCGAGCTCTGGGGCCAACGTCCTGACTTTC
j_call: TRBJ1-2; clone_size: many; d_call: TRBD1; v_call: TRBV12-3/TRBV12-4; cdr3_aa: CASSLEGQGVYGYTF; cdr3_nt: TGTGCCAGCAGTTTAGAGGGACAGGGCGTCTATGGCTACACCTTC
j_call: TRBJ2-5; clone_size: NA; d_call: NA; v_call: TRBV10-3; cdr3_aa: CAVGARQQETQYF; cdr3_nt: TGTGCCGTTGGGGCCAGACAGCAAGAGACCCAGTACTTC
j_call: TRBJ2-2; clone_size: few; d_call: NA; v_call: TRBV20-1; cdr3_aa: CSASGRVGELFF; cdr3_nt: TGCAGTGCTAGCGGGAGAGTCGGGGAGCTGTTTTTT
j_call: TRBJ1-1; clone_size: many; d_call: NA; v_call: TRBV14; cdr3_aa: CASSQVAGSNTEAFF; cdr3_nt: TGTGCCAGCAGCCAAGTCGCAGGATCGAACACTGAAGCTTTCTTT
j_call: TRBJ2-5; clone_size: few; d_call: NA; v_call: TRBV10-3; cdr3_aa: CAISSGHGETQYF; cdr3_nt: TGTGCCATCAGCTCCGGACACGGGGAGACCCAGTACTTC
j_call: TRBJ2-3; clone_size: NA; d_call: NA; v_call: TRBV29-1; cdr3_aa: CSVDGTYSNTDTQYF; cdr3_nt: TGCAGCGTTGACGGGACCTATAGTAACACAGATACGCAGTATTTT
j_call: TRBJ2-5; clone_size: few; d_call: TRBD1; v_call: TRBV20-1; cdr3_aa: CSAIGTGGETQYF; cdr3_nt: TGCAGTGCAATCGGGACAGGGGGGGAGACCCAGTACTTC
j_call: TRBJ1-2; clone_size: NA; d_call: NA; v_call: TRBV5-1; cdr3_aa: CASSLNRVANYGYTF; cdr3_nt: TGCGCCAGCAGCTTAAACCGGGTAGCTAACTATGGCTACACCTTC
j_call: TRBJ1-4; clone_size: many; d_call: TRBD1; v_call: TRBV5-6; cdr3_aa: CASSLTGTGKEEKLFF; cdr3_nt: TGTGCCAGCAGCCTTACCGGGACAGGGAAGGAGGAAAAACTGTTTTTT
j_call: TRBJ1-2; clone_size: few; d_call: NA; v_call: TRBV7-9; cdr3_aa: CASSSTGDYGYTF; cdr3_nt: TGTGCCAGCAGCTCCACTGGGGACTATGGCTACACCTTC
j_call: TRBJ1-5; clone_size: few; d_call: TRBD1; v_call: TRBV19; cdr3_aa: CASSSRPTGSQPQHF; cdr3_nt: TGTGCCAGTAGTTCCCGCCCGACAGGGAGTCAGCCCCAGCATTTT